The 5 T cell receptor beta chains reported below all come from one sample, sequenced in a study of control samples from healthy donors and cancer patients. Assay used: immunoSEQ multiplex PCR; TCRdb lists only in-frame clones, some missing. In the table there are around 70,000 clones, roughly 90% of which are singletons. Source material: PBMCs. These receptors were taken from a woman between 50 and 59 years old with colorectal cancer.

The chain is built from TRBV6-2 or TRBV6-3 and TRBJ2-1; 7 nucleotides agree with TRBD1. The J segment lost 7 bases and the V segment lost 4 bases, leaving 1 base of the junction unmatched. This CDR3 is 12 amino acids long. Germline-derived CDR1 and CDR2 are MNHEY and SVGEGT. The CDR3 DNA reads TGTGCCAGCAGTTCACAGGGGAATGAGCAGTTCTTC. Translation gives CASSSQGNEQFF.

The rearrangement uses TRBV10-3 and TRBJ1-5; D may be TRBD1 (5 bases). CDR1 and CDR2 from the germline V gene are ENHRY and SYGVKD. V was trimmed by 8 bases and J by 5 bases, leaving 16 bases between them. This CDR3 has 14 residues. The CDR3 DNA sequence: TGTGCCATCTCCCGGGACGGAACGGATCAGCCCCAGCATTTT. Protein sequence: CAISRDGTDQPQHF.

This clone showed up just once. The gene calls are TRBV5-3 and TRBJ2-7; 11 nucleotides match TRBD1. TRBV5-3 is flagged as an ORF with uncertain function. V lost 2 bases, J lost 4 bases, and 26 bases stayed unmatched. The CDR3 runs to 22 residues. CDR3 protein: CARSFGGMMGTGGRGLLYEQYV. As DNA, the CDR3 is TGTGCCAGAAGCTTTGGAGGAATGATGGGGACAGGGGGACGGGGCCTTTTGTACGAGCAGTACGTC.

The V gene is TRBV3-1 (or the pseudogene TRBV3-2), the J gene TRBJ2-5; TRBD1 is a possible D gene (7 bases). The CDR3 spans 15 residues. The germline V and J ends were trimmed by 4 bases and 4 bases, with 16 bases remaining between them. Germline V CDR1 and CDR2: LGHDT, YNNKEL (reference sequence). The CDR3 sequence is CASSLPQGGLETQYF. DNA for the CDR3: TGTGCCAGCAGCCTTCCTCAGGGGGGCCTAGAGACCCAGTACTTC.

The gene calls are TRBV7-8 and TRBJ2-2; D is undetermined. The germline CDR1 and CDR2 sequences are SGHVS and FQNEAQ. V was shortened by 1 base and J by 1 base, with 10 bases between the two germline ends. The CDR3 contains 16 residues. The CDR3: CASSLVRAKNTGELFF. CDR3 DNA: TGTGCCAGCAGCTTAGTGCGTGCGAAGAACACCGGGGAGCTGTTTTTT. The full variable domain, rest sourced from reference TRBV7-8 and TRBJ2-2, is GAGVSQSPRYKVAKRGQDVALRCDPISGHVSLFWYQQALGQGPEFLTYFQNEAQLDKSGLPSDRFFAERPEGSVSTLKIQRTQQEDSAVYLCASSLVRAKNTGELFFGEGSRLTVL.